This record covers a single TCR beta chain. What it binds is not known. This record belongs to a study of T cell responses to AZD1222 COVID-19 vaccine. CDR3 length: 13 amino acids. V shed 3 bases and J shed 2 bases, with 8 bases lying between them. Study findings and constraints: Possibly, clonal diversity was underestimated; donors were largely white British and included more females. Close to half of spike-specific TCRs reportedly recognize unmutated variant regions.

Sequenced by immunoSEQ multiplex PCR; TCRdb stores in-frame clones only, minus some. The table includes about 120,000 clones, more than 85% detected once. Specimen: peripheral blood, collected 28 days after the second AZD1222 dose. This chain uses TRBV12-3 or TRBV12-4 with TRBJ2-7; the D call may be TRBD1 or TRBD2 (5 bases each). The TCR sequence derives from an adult who received the AZD1222 COVID-19 vaccine. CDR3 in DNA: TGTGCCAGCAGTTTCGGGACCCCCTACGAGCAGTACTTC. Amino acid sequence: CASSFGTPYEQYF.